The entry below gives a single T cell receptor (beta chain) sequence along with its context. The source of the sample is a study of blood T cell repertoires in COVID-19. Study in general: Samples taken during acute and convalescent COVID-19 were collected in the United States, Italy and Spain. T cells, B-cell-depleted T cells, or PBMCs supplied cDNA or gDNA.

Germline assignment: CDR1 LGHDT and CDR2 YNNKEL (reference sequence). Trimming removed 4 bases at V and 7 bases at J, with 14 bases between. CDR3 size: 15 residues. Per the original data handling: Cell counts per sample came from amplifying reference gene primers. Profiled with immunoSEQ multiplex PCR; TCRdb holds only in-frame clones, not every one. The DNA was the basis for D and trimming; V, J and clone size are from that table. The sample includes about 220,000 clones, about four fifths of them seen just once. Sequencing was done on a sample of peripheral blood. This TCR came from a woman older than 75 with acute or convalescent COVID-19. This sequence joins TRBV3-1 (or the pseudogene TRBV3-2) and TRBJ1-6; D ambiguous. The CDR3 reads CASSPASDGNSPLHF. The CDR3 coding sequence is TGTGCCAGCAGCCCAGCGTCAGACGGGAATTCACCCCTCCACTTT.